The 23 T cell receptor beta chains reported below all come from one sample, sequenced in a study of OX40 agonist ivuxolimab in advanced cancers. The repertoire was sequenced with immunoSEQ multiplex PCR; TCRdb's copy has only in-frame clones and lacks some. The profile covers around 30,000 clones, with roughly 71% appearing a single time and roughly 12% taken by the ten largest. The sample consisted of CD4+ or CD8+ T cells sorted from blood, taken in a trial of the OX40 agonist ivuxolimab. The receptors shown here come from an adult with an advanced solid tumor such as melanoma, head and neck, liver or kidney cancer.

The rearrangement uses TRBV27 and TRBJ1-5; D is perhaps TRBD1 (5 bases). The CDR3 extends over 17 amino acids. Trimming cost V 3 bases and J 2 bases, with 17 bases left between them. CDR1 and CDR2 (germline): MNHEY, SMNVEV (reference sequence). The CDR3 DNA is TGTGCCAGCAGTTTGGGTAGGGACCGGTACGGCAATCAGCCCCAGCATTTT. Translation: CASSLGRDRYGNQPQHF.

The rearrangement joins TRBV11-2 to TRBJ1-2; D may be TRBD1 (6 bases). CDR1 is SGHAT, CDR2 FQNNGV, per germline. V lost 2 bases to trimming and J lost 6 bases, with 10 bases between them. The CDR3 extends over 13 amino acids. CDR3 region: CASSLTGYDGYTF. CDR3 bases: TGTGCCAGCAGCTTAACAGGGTACGATGGCTACACCTTC.

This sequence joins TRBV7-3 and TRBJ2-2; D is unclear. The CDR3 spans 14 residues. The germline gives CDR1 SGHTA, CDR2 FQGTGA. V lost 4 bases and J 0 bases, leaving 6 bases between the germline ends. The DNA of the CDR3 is TGTGCCAGCAGCTACCGACCGAACACCGGGGAGCTGTTTTTT. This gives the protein CASSYRPNTGELFF.

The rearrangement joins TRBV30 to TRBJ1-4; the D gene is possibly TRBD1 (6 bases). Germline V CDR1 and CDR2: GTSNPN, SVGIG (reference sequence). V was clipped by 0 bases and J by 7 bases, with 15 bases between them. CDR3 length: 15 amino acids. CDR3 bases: TGTGCCTGGAGTGTCGGGGGGACAAGAGGTGAAAAACTGTTTTTT. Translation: CAWSVGGTRGEKLFF.

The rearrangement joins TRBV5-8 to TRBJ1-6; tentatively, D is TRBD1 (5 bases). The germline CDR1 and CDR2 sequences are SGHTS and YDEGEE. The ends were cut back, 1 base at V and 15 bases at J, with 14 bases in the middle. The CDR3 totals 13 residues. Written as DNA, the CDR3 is TGTGCCAGCAGCTTGCCTGAGGGACGGGGCCTCCACTTT. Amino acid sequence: CASSLPEGRGLHF.

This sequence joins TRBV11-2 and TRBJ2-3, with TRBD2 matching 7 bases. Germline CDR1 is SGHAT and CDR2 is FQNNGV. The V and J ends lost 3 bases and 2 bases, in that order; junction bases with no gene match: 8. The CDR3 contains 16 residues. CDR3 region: CASSFAPSGFTDTQYF. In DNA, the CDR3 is TGTGCCAGCAGCTTTGCCCCTAGCGGATTCACAGATACGCAGTATTTT. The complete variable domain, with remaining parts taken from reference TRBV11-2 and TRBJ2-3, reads EAGVAQSPRYKIIEKRQSVAFWCNPISGHATLYWYQQILGQGPKLLIQFQNNGVVDDSQLPKDRFSAERLKGVDSTLKIQPAKLEDSAVYLCASSFAPSGFTDTQYFGPGTRLTVL.

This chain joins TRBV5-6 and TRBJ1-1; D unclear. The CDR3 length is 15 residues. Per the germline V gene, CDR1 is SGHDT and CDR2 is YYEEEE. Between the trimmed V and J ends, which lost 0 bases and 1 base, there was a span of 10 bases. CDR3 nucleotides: TGTGCCAGCAGCTTGGGTTGGGGATCGAACACTGAAGCTTTCTTT. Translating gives CASSLGWGSNTEAFF. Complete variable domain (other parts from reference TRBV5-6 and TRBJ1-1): DAGVTQSPTHLIKTRGQQVTLRCSPKSGHDTVSWYQQALGQGPQFIFQYYEEEERQRGNFPDRFSGHQFPNYSSELNVNALLLGDSALYLCASSLGWGSNTEAFFGQGTRLTVV.

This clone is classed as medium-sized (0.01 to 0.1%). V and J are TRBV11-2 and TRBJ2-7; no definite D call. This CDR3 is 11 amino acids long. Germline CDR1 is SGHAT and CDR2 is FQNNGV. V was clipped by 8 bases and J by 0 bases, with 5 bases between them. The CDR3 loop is CASGVSYEQYF. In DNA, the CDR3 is TGTGCCAGCGGGGTCTCCTACGAGCAGTACTTC.

The CDR3 nucleotides read TGTGCCAGCAGCAAGGACAGGGGGCGTGAAGCTTTCTTT. It is translated as CASSKDRGREAFF. The chain recombines TRBV7-9 with TRBJ1-1, with 11 bases that match TRBD1. Germline-derived CDR1 and CDR2 are SEHNR and FQNEAQ (reference sequence). The CDR3 runs 13 residues. V lost 5 bases, J lost 7 bases, and 3 bases stayed unmatched. The full variable domain, in which reference TRBV7-9 and TRBJ1-1 provide the parts outside the CDR3, is DTGVSQNPRHKITKRGQNVTFRCDPISEHNRLYWYRQTLGQGPEFLTYFQNEAQLEKSRLLSDRFSAERPKGSFSTLEIQRTEQGDSAMYLCASSKDRGREAFFGQGTRLTVV.

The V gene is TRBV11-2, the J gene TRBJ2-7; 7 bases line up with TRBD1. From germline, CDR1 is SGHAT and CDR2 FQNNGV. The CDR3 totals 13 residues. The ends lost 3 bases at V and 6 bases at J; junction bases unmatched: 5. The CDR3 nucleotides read TGTGCCAGCAGCTTGAGGCCAGGGGGCGAGCAGTACGTC. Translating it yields CASSLRPGGEQYV.

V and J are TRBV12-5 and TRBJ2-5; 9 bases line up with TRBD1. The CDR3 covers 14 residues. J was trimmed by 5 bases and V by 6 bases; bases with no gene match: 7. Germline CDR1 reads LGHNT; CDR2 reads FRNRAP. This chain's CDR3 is CASGLQGAGETQYF. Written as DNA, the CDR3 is TGTGCTAGTGGCCTACAGGGGGCCGGGGAGACCCAGTACTTC.

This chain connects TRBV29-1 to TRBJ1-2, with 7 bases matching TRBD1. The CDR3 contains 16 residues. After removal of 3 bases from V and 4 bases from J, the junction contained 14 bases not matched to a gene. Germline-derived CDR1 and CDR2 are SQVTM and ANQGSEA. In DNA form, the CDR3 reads TGCAGCGTTGACTCTCGACAGGGTGATAGTGGCTATGGCTACACCTTC. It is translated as CSVDSRQGDSGYGYTF.

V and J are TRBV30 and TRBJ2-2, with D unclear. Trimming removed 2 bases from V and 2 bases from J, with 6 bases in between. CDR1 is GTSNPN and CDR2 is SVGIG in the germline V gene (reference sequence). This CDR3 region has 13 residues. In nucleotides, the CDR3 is TGTGCCTGGAGTTCAGTAAACACCGGGGAGCTGTTTTTT. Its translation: CAWSSVNTGELFF.

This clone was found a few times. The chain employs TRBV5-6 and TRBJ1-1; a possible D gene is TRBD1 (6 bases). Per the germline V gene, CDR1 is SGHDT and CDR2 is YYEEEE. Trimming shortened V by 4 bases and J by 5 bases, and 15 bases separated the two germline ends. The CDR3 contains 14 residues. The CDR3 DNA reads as TGTGCCAGCAGCAGTACAGGGCGGGGGACTGAAGCTTTCTTT. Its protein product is CASSSTGRGTEAFF. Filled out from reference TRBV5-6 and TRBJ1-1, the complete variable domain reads DAGVTQSPTHLIKTRGQQVTLRCSPKSGHDTVSWYQQALGQGPQFIFQYYEEEERQRGNFPDRFSGHQFPNYSSELNVNALLLGDSALYLCASSSTGRGTEAFFGQGTRLTVV.

CDR3 region: CAWSGPSQINSPLHF. The CDR3 bases are TGTGCCTGGAGTGGCCCGTCCCAGATTAATTCACCCCTCCACTTT. The gene calls are TRBV30 and TRBJ1-6; D not certain. V was pared by 1 base and J by 6 bases, with 13 bases between. Germline V gene lookup returns CDR1 GTSNPN and CDR2 SVGIG (reference sequence). CDR3 length: 15 residues.

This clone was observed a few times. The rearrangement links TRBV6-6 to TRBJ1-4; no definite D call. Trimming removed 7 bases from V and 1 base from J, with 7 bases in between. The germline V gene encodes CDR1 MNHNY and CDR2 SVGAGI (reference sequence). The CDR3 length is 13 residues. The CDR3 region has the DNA TGTGCCAGCATTGGAGGAACTAATGAAAAACTGTTTTTT. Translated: CASIGGTNEKLFF.

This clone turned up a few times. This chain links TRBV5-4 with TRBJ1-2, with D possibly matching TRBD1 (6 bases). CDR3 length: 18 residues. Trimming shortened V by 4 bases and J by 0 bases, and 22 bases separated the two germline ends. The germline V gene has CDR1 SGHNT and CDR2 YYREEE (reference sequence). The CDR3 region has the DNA TGTGCCAGCAGCCCAGGTCACCCCGGACAGTCATCTAACTATGGCTACACCTTC. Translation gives CASSPGHPGQSSNYGYTF.

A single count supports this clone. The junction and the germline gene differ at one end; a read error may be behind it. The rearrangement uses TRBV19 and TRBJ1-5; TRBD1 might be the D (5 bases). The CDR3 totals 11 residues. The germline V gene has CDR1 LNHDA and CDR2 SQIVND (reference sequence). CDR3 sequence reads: CASSTPGPFYF. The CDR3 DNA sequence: TGTGCCAGTAGTACCCCGGGACCTTTTTATTTT.

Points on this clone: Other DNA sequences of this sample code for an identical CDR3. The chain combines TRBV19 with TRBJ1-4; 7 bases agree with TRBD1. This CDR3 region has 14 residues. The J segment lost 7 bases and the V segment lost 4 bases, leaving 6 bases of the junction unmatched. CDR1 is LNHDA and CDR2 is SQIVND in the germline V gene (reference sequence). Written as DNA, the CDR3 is TGTGCCAGTAGTACACAGGGGTCTGGTGAAAAACTGTTTTTT. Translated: CASSTQGSGEKLFF.

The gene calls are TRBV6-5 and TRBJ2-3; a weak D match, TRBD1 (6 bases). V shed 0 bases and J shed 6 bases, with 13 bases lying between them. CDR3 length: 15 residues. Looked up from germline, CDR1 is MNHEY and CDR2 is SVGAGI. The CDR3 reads CASSYSGRGYDTQYF. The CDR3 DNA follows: TGTGCCAGCAGTTACTCGGGCAGGGGATACGATACGCAGTATTTT.

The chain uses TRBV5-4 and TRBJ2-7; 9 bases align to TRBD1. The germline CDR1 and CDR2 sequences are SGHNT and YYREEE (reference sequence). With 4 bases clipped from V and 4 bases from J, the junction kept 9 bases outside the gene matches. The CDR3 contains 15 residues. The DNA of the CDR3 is TGTGCCAGCAGCAAGGGACAGGGAGCCTTGTACGAGCAGTACTTC. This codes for CASSKGQGALYEQYF.

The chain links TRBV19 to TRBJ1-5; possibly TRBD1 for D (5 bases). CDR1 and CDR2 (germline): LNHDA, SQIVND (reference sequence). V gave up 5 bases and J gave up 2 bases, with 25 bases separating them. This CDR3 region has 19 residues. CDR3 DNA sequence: TGTGCCAGTAGTGTCCGTGGGACCTCCTCACGTATAGGCAATCAGCCCCAGCATTTT. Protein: CASSVRGTSSRIGNQPQHF.

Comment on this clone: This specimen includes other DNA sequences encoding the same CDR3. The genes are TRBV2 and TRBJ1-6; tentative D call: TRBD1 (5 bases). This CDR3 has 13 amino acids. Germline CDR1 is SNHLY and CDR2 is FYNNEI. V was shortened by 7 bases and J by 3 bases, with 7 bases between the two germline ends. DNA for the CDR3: TGTGCCAGCAAGGGGTTCTATAATTCACCCCTCCACTTT. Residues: CASKGFYNSPLHF.